This entry features one T cell receptor (beta chain) sequence. This record belongs to a study of blood T cell repertoires in COVID-19. Germline CDR1 is DFQATT and CDR2 is SNEGSKA (reference sequence). Trimming left V 3 bases short and J 3 bases short, with 9 bases between. This CDR3 has 13 residues. Sequenced by immunoSEQ multiplex PCR; TCRdb stores in-frame clones only, minus some. Of 180,000 or so clones listed, 80% to 90% were seen once; the top ten hold roughly 2.6%. Sequencing was done on a sample of peripheral blood. V gene TRBV20-1 combines with J gene TRBJ1-3; no definite D call. The origin of this receptor is a middle-aged man with active or convalescent COVID-19. CDR3 in DNA: TGCAGTGCTAGTCAATTCGGTGGAAACACCATATATTTT. It codes for CSASQFGGNTIYF.